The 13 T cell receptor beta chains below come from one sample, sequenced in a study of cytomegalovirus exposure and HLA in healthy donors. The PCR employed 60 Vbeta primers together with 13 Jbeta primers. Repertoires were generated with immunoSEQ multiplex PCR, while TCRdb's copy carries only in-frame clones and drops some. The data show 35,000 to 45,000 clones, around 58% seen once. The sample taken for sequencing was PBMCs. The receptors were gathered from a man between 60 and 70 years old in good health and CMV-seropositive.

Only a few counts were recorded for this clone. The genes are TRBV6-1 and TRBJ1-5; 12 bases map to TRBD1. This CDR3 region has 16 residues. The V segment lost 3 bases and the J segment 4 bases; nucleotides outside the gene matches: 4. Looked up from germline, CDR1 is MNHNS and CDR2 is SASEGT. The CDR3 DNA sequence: TGTGCCAGCAGTGACCGGGACAGGGGGCGAAATCAGCCCCAGCATTTT. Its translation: CASSDRDRGRNQPQHF.

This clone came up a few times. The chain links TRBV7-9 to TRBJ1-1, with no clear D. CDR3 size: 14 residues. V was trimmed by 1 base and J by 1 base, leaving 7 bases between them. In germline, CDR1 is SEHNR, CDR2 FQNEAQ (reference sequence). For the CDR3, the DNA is TGTGCCAGCAGCTTAGGGGCAGCGAACACTGAAGCTTTCTTT. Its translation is CASSLGAANTEAFF.

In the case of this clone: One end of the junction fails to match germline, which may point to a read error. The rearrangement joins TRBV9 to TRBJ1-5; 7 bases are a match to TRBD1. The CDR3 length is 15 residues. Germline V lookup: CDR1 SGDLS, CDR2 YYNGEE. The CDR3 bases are TGTGCCAGCAGCTCGGGACAGAATAGCAATCAGCCACAGCATTTT. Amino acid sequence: CASSSGQNSNQPQHF.

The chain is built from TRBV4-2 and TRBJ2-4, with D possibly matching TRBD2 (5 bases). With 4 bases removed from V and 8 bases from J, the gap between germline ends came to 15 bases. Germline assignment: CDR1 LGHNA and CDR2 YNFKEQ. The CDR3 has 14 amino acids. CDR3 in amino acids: CASSRSSGGYIQYF. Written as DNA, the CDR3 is TGTGCCAGCAGCCGTAGTTCCGGAGGTTACATTCAGTACTTC.

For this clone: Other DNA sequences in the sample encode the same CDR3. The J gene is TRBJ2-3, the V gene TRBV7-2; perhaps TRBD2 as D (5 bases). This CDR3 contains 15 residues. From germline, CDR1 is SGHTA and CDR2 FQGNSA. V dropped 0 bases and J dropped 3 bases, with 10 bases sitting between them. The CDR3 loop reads CASSLAGVKTDTQYF. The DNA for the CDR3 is TGTGCCAGCAGCTTAGCGGGAGTGAAGACAGATACGCAGTATTTT.

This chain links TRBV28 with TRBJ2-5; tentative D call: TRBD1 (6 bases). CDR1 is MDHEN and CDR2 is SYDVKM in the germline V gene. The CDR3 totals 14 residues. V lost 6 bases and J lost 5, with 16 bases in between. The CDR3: CASSMTGGRETQYF. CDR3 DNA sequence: TGTGCCAGCAGCATGACAGGTGGTAGGGAGACCCAGTACTTC.

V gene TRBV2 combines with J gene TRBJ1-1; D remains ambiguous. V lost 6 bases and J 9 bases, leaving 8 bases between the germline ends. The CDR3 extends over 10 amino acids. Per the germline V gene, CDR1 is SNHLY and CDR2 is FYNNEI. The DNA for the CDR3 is TGTGCCAGCAGCCGGGTTCAAGCTTTCTTT. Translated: CASSRVQAFF.

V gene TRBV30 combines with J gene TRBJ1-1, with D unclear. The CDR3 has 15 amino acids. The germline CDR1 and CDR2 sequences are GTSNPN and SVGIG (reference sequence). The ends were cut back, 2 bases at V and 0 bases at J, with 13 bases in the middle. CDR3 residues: CAWSRVGRMNTEAFF. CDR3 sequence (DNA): TGTGCCTGGAGTCGTGTGGGCAGAATGAACACTGAAGCTTTCTTT. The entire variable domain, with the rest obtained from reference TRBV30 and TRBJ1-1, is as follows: SQTIHQWPATLVQPVGSPLSLECTVEGTSNPNLYWYRQAAGRGLQLLFYSVGIGQISSEVPQNLSASRPQDRQFILSSKKLLLSDSGFYLCAWSRVGRMNTEAFFGQGTRLTVV.

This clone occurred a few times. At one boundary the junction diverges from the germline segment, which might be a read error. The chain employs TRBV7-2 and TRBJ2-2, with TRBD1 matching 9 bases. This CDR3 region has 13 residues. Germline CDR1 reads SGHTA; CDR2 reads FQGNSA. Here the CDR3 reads CASSPGQGGQLFF. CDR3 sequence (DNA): TGTGCCAGCAGCCCGGGACAGGGCGGGCAGCTGTTTTTT.

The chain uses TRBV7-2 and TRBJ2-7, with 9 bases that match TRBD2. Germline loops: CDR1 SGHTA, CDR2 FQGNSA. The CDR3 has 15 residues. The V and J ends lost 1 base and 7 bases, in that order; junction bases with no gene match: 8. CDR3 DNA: TGTGCCAGCAGCTTAGTAGCGGGAGATCTTAGAGAGCAGTACTTC. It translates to CASSLVAGDLREQYF.

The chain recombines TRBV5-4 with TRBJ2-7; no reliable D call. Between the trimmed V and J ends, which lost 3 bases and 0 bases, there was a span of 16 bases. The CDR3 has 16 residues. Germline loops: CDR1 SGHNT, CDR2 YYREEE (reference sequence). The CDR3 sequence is CASSSLLTADSYEQYF. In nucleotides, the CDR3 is TGTGCCAGCAGCTCCCTCTTGACGGCGGACTCCTACGAGCAGTACTTC.

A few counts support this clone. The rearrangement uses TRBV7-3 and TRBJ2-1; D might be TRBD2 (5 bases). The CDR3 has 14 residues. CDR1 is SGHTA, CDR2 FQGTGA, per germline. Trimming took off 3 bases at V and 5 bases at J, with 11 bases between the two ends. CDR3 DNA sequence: TGTGCCAGCAGCTTGGGGAGCGGAAACAATGAGCAGTTCTTC. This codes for CASSLGSGNNEQFF. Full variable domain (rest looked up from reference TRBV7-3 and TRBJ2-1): GAGVSQTPSNKVTEKGKYVELRCDPISGHTALYWYRQSLGQGPEFLIYFQGTGAADDSGLPNDRFFAVRPEGSVSTLKIQRTERGDSAVYLCASSLGSGNNEQFFGPGTRLTVL.

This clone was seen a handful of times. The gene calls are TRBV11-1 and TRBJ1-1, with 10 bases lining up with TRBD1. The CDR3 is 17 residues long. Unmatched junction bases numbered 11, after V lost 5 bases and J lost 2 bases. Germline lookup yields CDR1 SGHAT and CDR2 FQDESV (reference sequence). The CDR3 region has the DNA TGTGCCAGCAGCCCAAGGACAGGGGGAAGACAAAACACTGAAGCTTTCTTT. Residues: CASSPRTGGRQNTEAFF.